This TCR beta chain emerged from a study of OX40 agonist ivuxolimab in advanced cancers. For the study at large: Averaging roughly 60 years in age, with a range of about 23 to 90, the cohort was approximately 83% male.

There are 16 residues in the CDR3. From germline, CDR1 is SGDLS and CDR2 YYNGEE. Trimming removed 4 bases from V and 7 bases from J; junction bases left unmatched: 10. Generated by immunoSEQ multiplex PCR, the TCRdb table keeps only in-frame clones and is missing some. The data show about 3,500 clones, with around 67% seen just once and approximately 83% held by the top ten. Sequences were derived from CD4+ or CD8+ T cells sorted from blood, sampled in a trial of the OX40 agonist ivuxolimab. The rearrangement joins TRBV9 to TRBJ2-1; 11 bases align to TRBD1. This sequence originates from an adult with an advanced solid tumor such as melanoma, head and neck, liver or kidney cancer. The CDR3 is CASSPGDRGSSNEQFF. The CDR3 DNA follows: TGTGCCAGCAGCCCGGGGGACAGGGGGAGTAGTAATGAGCAGTTCTTC. Using reference TRBV9 and TRBJ2-1 for the parts outside the CDR3, the full variable domain is DSGVTQTPKHLITATGQRVTLRCSPRSGDLSVYWYQQSLDQGLQFLIQYYNGEERAKGNILERFSAQQFPDLHSELNLSSLELGDSALYFCASSPGDRGSSNEQFFGPGTRLTVL.